This record concerns one T cell receptor (beta chain) sequence. This specimen comes from a study of cytomegalovirus exposure and HLA in healthy donors. Germline V gene data show CDR1 as LNHDA and CDR2 as SQIVND (reference sequence). After removal of 4 bases from V and 1 base from J, the junction contained 6 bases not matched to a gene. The CDR3 extends over 15 amino acids. Profiling relied on immunoSEQ multiplex PCR, and the TCRdb table lists in-frame clones only, not all of them. The sample contains roughly 190,000 clones, about 83% of which appear only once. Sequencing used PBMCs. The chain recombines TRBV19 with TRBJ1-1; 7 bases align to TRBD1. The TCR originated in a woman under 30 in good health and CMV-seronegative. The CDR3 DNA follows: TGTGCCAGTAGTAAAGGGGGCGTAAGGAACACTGAAGCTTTCTTT. This codes for CASSKGGVRNTEAFF.